The 6 T cell receptor beta chains in this list originate from one sample, sequenced in a study of T cell repertoires in cytomegalovirus infection. TCRdb re-called the reads with MiXCR, one entry per CDR3 protein. The sample carries around 310,000 distinct CDR3 sequences, roughly 28% recorded once. What these receptors recognize is not known. The sample consisted of cultured PBMCs, taken from culture after CMV antigen stimulation. The source of these receptors is a human donor in good health (CMV status not recorded). Some clones in this sample may be carry-over from other donors' samples.

The chain is built from TRBV4-2 and TRBJ2-1; TRBD2 matches 12 bases. The CDR3 spans 15 residues. Per germline, CDR1 LGHNA and CDR2 YNFKEQ. With 5 bases clipped from V and 10 bases from J, the junction kept 9 bases outside the gene matches. For the CDR3, the DNA is TGTGCCAGCAGCTTGACTAGCGGGAGAGAGGAAGAGCAGTTCTTC. The encoded protein is CASSLTSGREEEQFF.

Only a few counts were recorded for this clonotype. The chain carries TRBV19 and TRBJ1-2; 8 bases line up with TRBD1. The germline gives CDR1 LNHDA, CDR2 SQIVND (reference sequence). J gave up 4 bases and V 3 bases, and 7 bases lay outside the gene matches. The CDR3 runs 15 residues. The CDR3 region has the DNA TGTGCCAGTAGTATGACAGGGGCCCCTGGCTATGGCTACACCTTC. Translating gives CASSMTGAPGYGYTF.

This clonotype was observed many times. This chain joins TRBV7-2 and TRBJ1-1; D might be TRBD1 (5 bases). Trimming cost V 2 bases and J 6 bases, with 10 bases left between them. Germline lookup yields CDR1 SGHTA and CDR2 FQGNSA. The CDR3 is made up of 13 amino acids. CDR3 in DNA: TGTGCCAGCAGCTTATCAGGGATGGCTGAAGCTTTCTTT. It specifies CASSLSGMAEAFF.

This chain links TRBV6-6 with TRBJ1-3; TRBD1 matches 8 bases. The trim removed 5 bases at V and 3 bases at J, leaving 3 bases unmatched. The CDR3 runs to 14 residues. CDR1 MNHNY and CDR2 SVGAGI come from the germline V gene (reference sequence). The CDR3 bases are TGTGCCAGCAGTCGGGACAGGAGTGGAAACACCATATATTTT. Amino acids: CASSRDRSGNTIYF.

The chain recombines TRBV20-1 with TRBJ2-5; TRBD1 aligns across 7 bases. This CDR3 contains 13 residues. Germline V gene lookup returns CDR1 DFQATT and CDR2 SNEGSKA (reference sequence). The ends lost 8 bases at V and 5 bases at J; junction bases unmatched: 11. This chain's CDR3 is CSPRTGQGETQYF. As DNA, the CDR3 is TGCAGTCCCAGGACAGGCCAGGGGGAGACCCAGTACTTC.

This clonotype was picked up one time. The chain joins TRBV27 to TRBJ2-1; 12 bases are a match to TRBD2. The CDR3 is 15 amino acids. V trimming: 10 bases; J trimming: 4 bases; junction bases outside the gene matches: 8. Germline assignment: CDR1 MNHEY and CDR2 SMNVEV (reference sequence). The CDR3: CATQRGLAGYNEQFF. CDR3 nucleotide sequence: TGTGCCACTCAACGCGGACTAGCGGGGTACAATGAGCAGTTCTTC.